The next 20 T cell receptor beta chains were all read from a single sample in a study of T cells in Graves' hyperthyroidism and ophthalmopathy. The TCR beta CDR3 regions underwent amplification using RNA transcripts as the source. First-round RT-PCR with HTBI primers amplified the TCR CDR3 region. TCRdb called the multiplex PCR reads again in MiXCR, with one record for every CDR3 protein. Of approximately 210,000 distinct CDR3 sequences listed, 17% are singletons. Sequencing was carried out using blood. These receptors all come from a man between 50 and 59 years old with Graves' hyperthyroidism.

This clonotype has ten or more counts. The J gene is TRBJ2-5, the V gene TRBV12-3 or TRBV12-4; the match to TRBD2 covers 10 bases. The CDR3 length is 16 residues. V was clipped by 4 bases and J by 0 bases; unmatched bases: 5. The CDR3 loop is CASSWASGGYQETQYF. In DNA form, the CDR3 reads TGTGCCAGCAGTTGGGCTAGCGGGGGATACCAAGAGACCCAGTACTTC.

This clonotype was seen a handful of times. The J gene is TRBJ1-3, the V gene TRBV10-3; the D is unclear. The CDR3 runs to 16 residues. Germline CDR1 is ENHRY and CDR2 is SYGVKD. Trimming cost V 0 bases and J 0 bases, with 9 bases left between them. CDR3 coding DNA: TGTGCCATCAGTGAGTCGGCCGGGAACTCTGGAAACACCATATATTTT. Translating it yields CAISESAGNSGNTIYF.

This clonotype was counted only a few times. The V and J genes are TRBV14 and TRBJ2-7; 13 nucleotides line up with TRBD2. CDR3 size: 15 residues. V shed 5 bases, J shed 2 bases, and the junction held 3 bases outside the gene matches. CDR1 is SGHDN, CDR2 FVKESK, per germline. The CDR3 region has the DNA TGTGCCAGCAGCATACTAGCGGGAGGGCCCTACGAGCAGTACTTC. This translates into CASSILAGGPYEQYF.

In its sample, this clonotype was seen many times. This chain links TRBV18 with TRBJ2-7, with D possibly TRBD2 on 5 matching bases. The CDR3 is 14 residues long. V was trimmed by 3 bases and J by 0 bases, leaving 9 bases between them. Germline CDR1 KGHSH, CDR2 LQKENI. The CDR3 DNA reads TGTGCCAGCTCACCTCAAGCGGCCTCCTACGAGCAGTACTTC. Protein product: CASSPQAASYEQYF. Variable domain in full (rest from reference TRBV18 and TRBJ2-7): NAGVMQNPRHLVRRRGQEARLRCSPMKGHSHVYWYRQLPEEGLKFMVYLQKENIIDESGMPKERFSAEFPKEGPSILRIQQVVRGDSAAYFCASSPQAASYEQYFGPGTRLTVT.

This chain joins TRBV19 and TRBJ1-5, with D unclear. V was cut by 6 bases and J by 7 bases, with 10 bases left in between. The CDR3 runs 12 residues. Germline CDR1 LNHDA, CDR2 SQIVND (reference sequence). CDR3: CASSVSRQPQHF. Written as DNA, the CDR3 is TGTGCCAGTAGCGTAAGCCGCCAGCCCCAGCATTTT.

V gene TRBV4-1 combines with J gene TRBJ1-4, with D uncertain. This CDR3 has 14 residues. V was pared by 1 base and J by 4 bases, with 7 bases between. Germline V gene sequence: CDR1 MGHRA, CDR2 YSYEKL. The DNA of the CDR3 is TGCGCCAGCAGCCAAGGTCCGAATAATGAAAAACTGTTTTTT. Translation gives CASSQGPNNEKLFF.

This clonotype was recorded many times. This rearrangement joins TRBV20-1 to TRBJ2-7; unclear D gene. The germline V gene has CDR1 DFQATT and CDR2 SNEGSKA (reference sequence). Trimming took off 6 bases at V and 0 bases at J, with 12 bases between the two ends. The CDR3 loop spans 13 amino acids. The CDR3 sequence is CSARPVSSYEQYF. The CDR3 region has the DNA TGCAGTGCCAGACCGGTGAGCTCCTACGAGCAGTACTTC.

This clonotype occurred many times. As DNA, the CDR3 is TGTGCCAGCAGCCGAGGGACACAATTTTCCTACGAGCAGTACTTC. This gives the protein CASSRGTQFSYEQYF. This chain links TRBV6-1 with TRBJ2-7; the D gene is possibly TRBD1 (6 bases). The CDR3 covers 15 residues. Germline CDR1 and CDR2: MNHNS and SASEGT. Trimming took 6 bases from V and 1 from J, leaving 16 bases between them.

This clonotype was detected many times. This sequence joins TRBV30 and TRBJ1-2; no clear D. V lost 3 bases and J lost 8, with 10 bases in between. Germline loops: CDR1 GTSNPN, CDR2 SVGIG (reference sequence). This CDR3 has 11 residues. The CDR3 protein is CAWSALGGYTF. CDR3 sequence (DNA): TGTGCCTGGAGCGCACTCGGAGGCTACACCTTC.

This clonotype was detected only a few times. This rearrangement joins TRBV7-2 to TRBJ1-4, with D hard to call. The germline CDR1 and CDR2 sequences are SGHTA and FQGNSA. CDR3 length: 14 residues. The V end lost 5 bases, the J end lost 5 bases, and 12 bases lay between the germline ends. CDR3 in DNA: TGTGCCAGCAGCAAACGTAGCCGAAATGAAAAACTGTTTTTT. Protein: CASSKRSRNEKLFF.

This clonotype showed up many times. The chain has TRBV13 and TRBJ1-1; D may be TRBD1 (6 bases). The germline CDR1 and CDR2 sequences are PRHDT and FYEKMQ (reference sequence). The length of the CDR3 is 14 residues. The V and J ends lost 0 bases and 1 base respectively, with 6 bases between them. The CDR3 protein is CASSLGQGNTEAFF. Written as DNA, the CDR3 is TGTGCCAGCAGCTTAGGACAGGGGAACACTGAAGCTTTCTTT. Full variable domain (rest looked up from reference TRBV13 and TRBJ1-1): AAGVIQSPRHLIKEKRETATLKCYPIPRHDTVYWYQQGPGQDPQFLISFYEKMQSDKGSIPDRFSAQQFSDYHSELNMSSLELGDSALYFCASSLGQGNTEAFFGQGTRLTVV.

In this sample, this clonotype turned up many times. The chain has TRBV4-2 and TRBJ1-1; maybe TRBD1 (5 bases). With 4 bases removed from V and 11 bases from J, the gap between germline ends came to 20 bases. This CDR3 has 14 residues. The germline CDR1 and CDR2 sequences are LGHNA and YNFKEQ. The CDR3: CASSLARDPGSAFF. For the CDR3, the DNA is TGTGCCAGCAGCCTAGCTCGGGACCCTGGATCGGCTTTCTTT.

This chain uses TRBV15 with TRBJ2-5; D is perhaps TRBD1 or TRBD2 (5 bases each). Trimming stripped 0 bases from V and 5 bases from J, with 16 bases between. The CDR3 extends over 16 amino acids. Germline V gives CDR1 LNHNV, CDR2 YYDKDF (reference sequence). CDR3 DNA sequence: TGTGCCACCAGCAGAGATCTTGGGTCCTGGGGGGAGACCCAGTACTTC. Its protein is CATSRDLGSWGETQYF.

The table lists this clonotype with many counts. The V and J genes are TRBV20-1 and TRBJ1-1; the D gene is possibly TRBD1 (6 bases). The CDR3 runs 14 residues. V lost 5 bases, J lost 0 bases, and 13 bases lay in between. Germline loops: CDR1 DFQATT, CDR2 SNEGSKA (reference sequence). The CDR3 protein is CSAQPQGLNTEAFF. CDR3 in DNA: TGCAGTGCTCAACCACAGGGCCTGAACACTGAAGCTTTCTTT.

This clonotype was seen many times. This chain uses TRBV7-2 with TRBJ2-1; TRBD2 matches at 13 bases. The ends lost 2 bases at V and 5 bases at J; junction bases unmatched: 3. The CDR3 runs to 16 residues. The germline V gene has CDR1 SGHTA and CDR2 FQGNSA. In nucleotides, the CDR3 is TGTGCCAGCAGCTTACGGGGACTAGCGGGGAACAATGAGCAGTTCTTC. This encodes CASSLRGLAGNNEQFF.

This clonotype was seen many times. The rearrangement uses TRBV20-1 and TRBJ2-1; 9 positions agree with TRBD2. This CDR3 is built from 12 residues. Germline loops: CDR1 DFQATT, CDR2 SNEGSKA (reference sequence). The J segment lost 8 bases and the V segment lost 3 bases, leaving 2 bases of the junction unmatched. CDR3 protein: CSASLAGDEQFF. The CDR3 DNA reads TGCAGTGCTAGCTTAGCGGGAGATGAGCAGTTCTTC.

This chain links TRBV6-2 or TRBV6-3 with TRBJ2-1; 10 positions agree with TRBD2. V shed 5 bases, J shed 10 bases, and the junction held 11 bases outside the gene matches. CDR1 and CDR2 from the germline V gene are MNHEY and SVGEGT. This CDR3 region has 15 residues. CDR3 DNA sequence: TGTGCCAGCAGTCTGACTAGCGGGCCGACCGAGGAGCAGTTCTTC. Amino acid sequence: CASSLTSGPTEEQFF.

This sequence joins TRBV5-1 and TRBJ2-3; D might be TRBD2 (6 bases). Trimming cost V 0 bases and J 3 bases, with 14 bases left between them. The CDR3 consists of 16 residues. CDR1 is SGHRS and CDR2 is YFSETQ in the germline V gene. CDR3 loop: CASSLESGDGTDTQYF. The CDR3 DNA follows: TGCGCCAGCAGCTTGGAGTCGGGAGATGGAACAGATACGCAGTATTTT.

Ten or more counts support this clonotype. This rearrangement joins TRBV5-1 to TRBJ2-2; 10 bases fit TRBD2. The junction had 5 bases not matched to a gene; V was cut back by 2 bases and J by 1 base. The CDR3 is made up of 17 amino acids. CDR1 is SGHRS, CDR2 YFSETQ, per germline. This CDR3 is CASSFDSGRLNTGELFF. The CDR3 DNA is TGCGCCAGCAGCTTCGATAGCGGGAGGTTGAACACCGGGGAGCTGTTTTTT. Using reference TRBV5-1 and TRBJ2-2 for the parts outside the CDR3, the full variable domain is KAGVTQTPRYLIKTRGQQVTLSCSPISGHRSVSWYQQTPGQGLQFLFEYFSETQRNKGNFPGRFSGRQFSNSRSEMNVSTLELGDSALYLCASSFDSGRLNTGELFFGEGSRLTVL.

This clonotype has only a few counts. The V and J genes are TRBV5-1 and TRBJ2-1; TRBD1 aligns across 10 bases. Trimming cost V 3 bases and J 6 bases; bases outside gene matches: 3. Germline V lookup: CDR1 SGHRS, CDR2 YFSETQ. This CDR3 contains 14 residues. CDR3 sequence reads: CASSYRDRGNEQFF. CDR3 DNA: TGCGCCAGCAGCTACCGGGACAGGGGCAATGAGCAGTTCTTC.